One T cell receptor (beta chain) is described in this entry. This specimen belongs to a study of blood T cell repertoires in COVID-19. Sequencing was performed with immunoSEQ multiplex PCR; in TCRdb, only in-frame clones are kept and a portion is missing. The profile shows 300,000 to 400,000 clones, 75% to 90% of them singletons. This CDR3 is built from 13 residues. V gave up 3 bases and J gave up 4 bases, with 7 bases separating them. The germline V gene has CDR1 KGHSH and CDR2 LQKENI. The sample was peripheral blood. The sequence came from an older woman with COVID-19, enrolled during active disease. The V gene is TRBV18, the J gene TRBJ2-1; D unresolved. The CDR3 region is CASSPSEYNEQFF. DNA for the CDR3: TGTGCCAGCTCACCGTCCGAGTACAATGAGCAGTTCTTC.